This TCR beta chain derives from a study of cytomegalovirus exposure and HLA in healthy donors. In germline, CDR1 is LGHNT, CDR2 FRNRAP. This CDR3 has 15 amino acids. V was cut by 1 base and J by 13 bases, with 20 bases left in between. The PCR ran on 60 Vbeta and 13 Jbeta primers. TCRdb keeps only in-frame clones here, not all; method: immunoSEQ multiplex PCR. This table has tens of thousands of clones, about two thirds appearing once. This clone was seen a few times. The sequenced sample consisted of PBMCs. The clonotype comes from a woman aged 35 to 49 in good health and CMV-seropositive. The rearrangement joins TRBV12-5 to TRBJ2-1; D is perhaps TRBD2 (5 bases). The CDR3: CASGLGDSVQETQFF. CDR3 nucleotide sequence: TGTGCTAGTGGTTTGGGAGATAGCGTTCAAGAGACCCAGTTCTTC.